Presented here are 26 T cell receptor beta chains from one specimen sequenced in a study of T cell responses to AZD1222 COVID-19 vaccine. Some clones are missing from TCRdb's copy, which holds only in-frame ones; the method was immunoSEQ multiplex PCR. The sample yields 180,000 or so clones, approximately 90% seen once. This specimen consisted of peripheral blood, obtained 28 days after the second AZD1222 dose. Receptor source: an adult who received the AZD1222 COVID-19 vaccine.

The genes are TRBV5-4 and TRBJ2-1; the D is unclear. Germline CDR1 is SGHNT and CDR2 is YYREEE (reference sequence). CDR3 size: 12 residues. V was clipped by 9 bases and J by 9 bases, with 16 bases between them. CDR3 amino acids: CATGVAATEQFF. As DNA, the CDR3 is TGTGCCACCGGAGTTGCGGCAACTGAGCAGTTCTTC.

The chain is built from TRBV6-6 and TRBJ2-2; 9 bases are a match to TRBD2. Trimming took 7 bases from V and 3 from J; bases not matched to a gene: 6. From germline, CDR1 is MNHNY and CDR2 SVGAGI (reference sequence). The CDR3 runs to 15 residues. The CDR3 nucleotides are TGTGCCAGCAATGGCGGGAGGGCCGACACCGGGGAGCTGTTTTTT. It specifies CASNGGRADTGELFF.

The J gene is TRBJ2-3, the V gene TRBV7-3, with 9 bases identical to TRBD1. CDR1 is SGHTA, CDR2 FQGTGA, per germline. Unmatched junction bases numbered 5, after V lost 6 bases and J lost 1 base. The CDR3 totals 15 residues. This CDR3 is CASSSGQGRTDTQYF. The CDR3 DNA reads as TGTGCCAGCAGTTCGGGACAGGGTCGCACAGATACGCAGTATTTT.

The chain uses TRBV29-1 and TRBJ2-2; maybe TRBD2 (5 bases). CDR3 length: 14 residues. Germline V gene data show CDR1 as SQVTM and CDR2 as ANQGSEA. The V gene lost 8 bases and the J gene lost 4 bases, with 17 bases spanning the gap. This chain's CDR3 is CSTRLTGGTGELFF. The CDR3 DNA sequence: TGCAGCACCAGACTAACCGGTGGCACCGGGGAGCTGTTTTTT.

This chain uses TRBV5-1 with TRBJ1-3, with 8 bases aligning to TRBD1. Germline CDR1 reads SGHRS; CDR2 reads YFSETQ. The CDR3 contains 15 residues. V was clipped by 1 base and J by 4 bases; unmatched bases: 4. In nucleotides, the CDR3 is TGCGCCAGCAGCTTGCAGGGGGCGGCGGGAAACACCATATATTTT. Its protein is CASSLQGAAGNTIYF.

The chain couples TRBV24-1 to TRBJ2-7, with a possible D match to TRBD2 (6 bases). The CDR3 covers 16 residues. Germline values: CDR1 KGHDR, CDR2 SFDVKD. Trimming took 2 bases from V and 3 from J, leaving 16 bases between them. This chain's CDR3 is CATSDSRRGEGYEQYF. As DNA, the CDR3 is TGTGCCACCAGTGATTCCAGGCGGGGTGAGGGCTACGAGCAGTACTTC.

The chain employs TRBV7-9 and TRBJ1-2, with no clear D. Deletions cut 2 bases from V and 4 bases from J, with 11 bases between. The CDR3 consists of 14 residues. The V gene's germline CDR1 is SEHNR and CDR2 FQNEAQ (reference sequence). The CDR3 DNA is TGTGCCAGCAGCTTAACCGACGGGGTCTATGGCTACACCTTC. Protein sequence: CASSLTDGVYGYTF.

The rearrangement links TRBV28 to TRBJ2-1; 7 bases are a match to TRBD1. Trimming took 8 bases from V and 0 from J; bases not matched to a gene: 7. This CDR3 region has 15 residues. The germline CDR1 and CDR2 sequences are MDHEN and SYDVKM. CDR3 loop: CASDRASSSYNEQFF. CDR3 DNA sequence: TGTGCCAGCGACAGGGCTTCAAGCTCCTACAATGAGCAGTTCTTC.

In this sample, this clone turned up once. J is TRBJ1-6 and V is TRBV3-1 (or the pseudogene TRBV3-2); D gene ambiguous. The CDR3 sequence is 12 residues long. Trimming shortened V by 7 bases and J by 7 bases, and 8 bases separated the two germline ends. CDR1 is LGHDT and CDR2 is YNNKEL in the germline V gene (reference sequence). The DNA of the CDR3 is TGTGCCAGCACCTTAGAGAATTCACCCCTCCACTTT. This encodes CASTLENSPLHF.

This clone occurred once. The J gene is TRBJ2-2, the V gene TRBV28; D may be TRBD2 (6 bases). CDR1 and CDR2 (germline): MDHEN, SYDVKM. V dropped 8 bases and J dropped 5 bases, with 27 bases sitting between them. The CDR3 has 18 amino acids. Written as DNA, the CDR3 is TGTGCCAGCTTTGGCTCAGGGCCGCGCGGGGCGGGAACCGGGGAGCTGTTTTTT. Its translation: CASFGSGPRGAGTGELFF.

The chain carries TRBV28 and TRBJ1-5, with D possibly TRBD1 on 5 matching bases. The CDR3 sequence is 14 residues long. The germline gives CDR1 MDHEN, CDR2 SYDVKM. With 3 bases removed from V and 5 bases from J, the gap between germline ends came to 11 bases. Written as DNA, the CDR3 is TGTGCCAGCAGTTTTACAGCAGGGCATCAGCCCCAGCATTTT. Translated, it gives CASSFTAGHQPQHF. Supplemented by reference TRBV28 and TRBJ1-5, the full variable domain reads DVKVTQSSRYLVKRTGEKVFLECVQDMDHENMFWYRQDPGLGLRLIYFSYDVKMKEKGDIPEGYSVSREKKERFSLILESASTNQTSMYLCASSFTAGHQPQHFGDGTRLSIL.

The rearrangement joins TRBV28 to TRBJ2-7; 7 nucleotides match TRBD1. CDR1 and CDR2 (germline): MDHEN, SYDVKM. The CDR3 length is 16 residues. With V trimmed by 5 bases and J by 4 bases, 14 bases remained unmatched. This CDR3 reads CASSPPGQEALYEQYF. The CDR3 nucleotides are TGTGCCAGCAGTCCCCCTGGACAGGAGGCACTGTACGAGCAGTACTTC.

The chain recombines TRBV5-1 with TRBJ1-2, with D maybe TRBD1 (6 bases). V lost 6 bases, J lost 4 bases, and 16 bases lay in between. The germline V gene has CDR1 SGHRS and CDR2 YFSETQ. The CDR3 extends over 14 amino acids. The CDR3, as DNA: TGCGCCAGCACCCCGCAGGCAGGGGCCTATGGCTACACCTTC. Its protein is CASTPQAGAYGYTF.

The chain couples TRBV5-1 to TRBJ2-5; no clear D. The CDR3 is 12 amino acids. CDR1 and CDR2 from the germline V gene are SGHRS and YFSETQ. V dropped 0 bases and J dropped 5 bases, with 5 bases sitting between them. The CDR3 DNA reads as TGCGCCAGCAGCTTGGGGGATGAGACCCAGTACTTC. Translated: CASSLGDETQYF.

The gene calls are TRBV6-2 or TRBV6-3 and TRBJ2-7; a possible D gene is TRBD2 (6 bases). Per the germline V gene, CDR1 is MNHEY and CDR2 is SVGEGT. Trimming shortened V by 3 bases and J by 9 bases, and 9 bases separated the two germline ends. The CDR3 length is 11 residues. CDR3 sequence: CASSYGGAQYF. The CDR3 region has the DNA TGTGCCAGCAGTTATGGAGGGGCGCAGTACTTC.

This chain links TRBV13 with TRBJ2-2; 8 nucleotides line up with TRBD2. The CDR3 has 16 residues. Germline V gives CDR1 PRHDT, CDR2 FYEKMQ (reference sequence). The V segment lost 3 bases and the J segment 5 bases; nucleotides outside the gene matches: 8. The CDR3 region has the DNA TGTGCCAGCAGCTTCCTCGGGGGGGGCCGGACCGGGGAGCTGTTTTTT. It codes for CASSFLGGGRTGELFF.

As DNA, the CDR3 is TGTGCCACCAGTGATCCCTCTAGGGGTAACACCTTCATTACAGATACGCAGTATTTT. This codes for CATSDPSRGNTFITDTQYF. V and J are TRBV24-1 and TRBJ2-3, with TRBD1 as a possible D gene (5 bases). The V and J ends lost 3 bases and 3 bases respectively, with 24 bases between them. This CDR3 contains 19 residues. Germline loops: CDR1 KGHDR, CDR2 SFDVKD.

The chain has TRBV7-6 and TRBJ2-5; 9 bases are a match to TRBD2. V lost 1 base, J lost 2 bases, and 5 bases stayed unmatched. There are 16 residues in the CDR3. Looked up from germline, CDR1 is SGHVS and CDR2 is FNYEAQ. CDR3 in amino acids: CASSLVRLAVQETQYF. The CDR3 region has the DNA TGTGCCAGCAGCTTAGTTAGACTAGCGGTACAAGAGACCCAGTACTTC. Full variable domain (rest looked up from reference TRBV7-6 and TRBJ2-5): GAGVSQSPRYKVTKRGQDVALRCDPISGHVSLYWYRQALGQGPEFLTYFNYEAQQDKSGLPNDRFSAERPEGSISTLTIQRTEQRDSAMYRCASSLVRLAVQETQYFGPGTRLLVL.

The chain joins TRBV12-3 or TRBV12-4 to TRBJ2-1; D might be TRBD1 (6 bases). This CDR3 contains 13 residues. Trimming took 3 bases from V and 8 from J, leaving 11 bases between them. The CDR3 reads CASSLDRRHEQFF. For the CDR3, the DNA is TGTGCCAGCAGTTTGGACAGACGCCATGAGCAGTTCTTC.

The V and J genes are TRBV3-1 (or the pseudogene TRBV3-2) and TRBJ2-1, with D possibly being TRBD2 (6 bases). V shed 4 bases and J shed 12 bases, with 13 bases lying between them. CDR1 and CDR2 from the germline V gene are LGHDT and YNNKEL (reference sequence). The CDR3 is 12 amino acids. The CDR3 here is CASSRLEGLQFF. As DNA, the CDR3 is TGTGCCAGCAGCCGCCTGGAGGGGTTGCAGTTCTTC.

The V and J genes are TRBV27 and TRBJ2-2; D is perhaps TRBD2 (5 bases). Germline V gene lookup returns CDR1 MNHEY and CDR2 SMNVEV (reference sequence). Trimming cost V 3 bases and J 0 bases, with 8 bases left between them. CDR3 length: 15 amino acids. In DNA, the CDR3 is TGTGCCAGCAGTTTCGAGGGCGCGAACACCGGGGAGCTGTTTTTT. Encoded protein: CASSFEGANTGELFF.

This chain uses TRBV2 with TRBJ2-5; TRBD1 matches 7 bases. Germline trimming cut 3 bases from V and 4 bases from J; bases unmatched to any gene: 2. The CDR3 extends over 13 amino acids. Germline V gene sequence: CDR1 SNHLY, CDR2 FYNNEI. CDR3 DNA sequence: TGTGCCAGCAGTGAGACAGGGCCAGAGACCCAGTACTTC. As protein: CASSETGPETQYF. The whole variable domain, remainder taken from reference TRBV2 and TRBJ2-5, is EPEVTQTPSHQVTQMGQEVILRCVPISNHLYFYWYRQILGQKVEFLVSFYNNEISEKSEIFDDQFSVERPDGSNFTLKIRSTKLEDSAMYFCASSETGPETQYFGPGTRLLVL.

This chain connects TRBV7-9 to TRBJ2-1; a possible D gene is TRBD1 (6 bases). The CDR3 is 15 amino acids. Germline V CDR1 and CDR2: SEHNR, FQNEAQ (reference sequence). V was trimmed by 5 bases and J by 7 bases, leaving 18 bases between them. Here the CDR3 DNA reads TGTGCCAGCAGCGAGACAGGTTTGGATTTAAATGAGCAGTTCTTC. Translated: CASSETGLDLNEQFF.

Only one count was recorded for this clone. The chain joins TRBV6-2 or TRBV6-3 to TRBJ2-2; 7 bases are a match to TRBD1. Germline CDR1 and CDR2: MNHEY and SVGEGT. J was trimmed by 6 bases and V by 5 bases; bases with no gene match: 3. The CDR3 covers 13 residues. This chain's CDR3 is CASSAQGSGELFF. CDR3 sequence (DNA): TGTGCCAGCAGTGCACAGGGGTCCGGGGAGCTGTTTTTT.

The chain employs TRBV6-4 and TRBJ1-1, with TRBD1 identical over 7 bases. The CDR3 sequence is 14 residues long. Germline-derived CDR1 and CDR2 are MRHNA and SNTAGT. V shed 2 bases, J shed 6 bases, and the junction held 6 bases outside the gene matches. CDR3 sequence: CASSDRQGGAEAFF. CDR3 bases: TGTGCCAGCAGTGACAGACAGGGAGGTGCTGAAGCTTTCTTT.

The chain combines TRBV24-1 with TRBJ1-2, with D possibly matching TRBD1 (5 bases). V was clipped by 2 bases and J by 8 bases, with 11 bases between them. CDR3 size: 13 residues. Germline V gene lookup returns CDR1 KGHDR and CDR2 SFDVKD. The CDR3 DNA sequence: TGTGCCACCAGTGATTCGGGACTTAACGGCTACACCTTC. Translated: CATSDSGLNGYTF.